This T cell receptor beta chain stems from a study of T cell repertoires in cytomegalovirus infection. Study details: Indicated by public TCR beta signatures were CMV infection and matching HLA type. Whole-study results and caveats: Cumulative frequency of public TCR beta families picked out carriers of CMV plus the relevant HLA. It was HLA-C-restricted CMV-specific TCR beta clonotypes that dominated the response ex vivo.

This CDR3 has 14 residues. The V gene end was trimmed by 1 base and the J gene end by 6 bases; junction bases not matched to a gene: 3. This clonotype was counted only a few times. Its antigen is undetermined. TCRdb analysed the reads with MiXCR anew, one entry per CDR3 protein. Of some 110,000 distinct CDR3 sequences detected, roughly 9.1% appear once; the ten largest clones hold around a third. The chain combines TRBV12-3 or TRBV12-4 with TRBJ1-1; 9 nucleotides line up with TRBD1. The sequenced sample consisted of PBMCs, sequenced either directly or after in vitro stimulation (not recorded which). This receptor was identified in a human donor in good health (CMV status not recorded). Some clones in this sample may be carry-over from other donors' samples. CDR3 nucleotide sequence: TGTGCCAGCAGTTTAGGGGGACAGGGCGCTGAAGCTTTCTTT. It yields the protein CASSLGGQGAEAFF.